The 18 T cell receptor beta chains in this list originate from one sample, sequenced in a study of cytomegalovirus exposure and HLA in healthy donors. Clones were read by immunoSEQ multiplex PCR, and TCRdb kept only the in-frame ones, dropping some. This repertoire shows some 98,000 clones, about 90% found once; its top ten account for around 6.3%. The sample taken for sequencing was PBMCs. The source is a man in his late teens or twenties in good health and CMV-seropositive.

The chain uses TRBV29-1 and TRBJ1-1; tentative D call: TRBD1 (5 bases). Germline assignment: CDR1 SQVTM and CDR2 ANQGSEA. CDR3 length: 13 residues. Trimming took off 4 bases at V and 3 bases at J, with 12 bases between the two ends. This CDR3 is CSVVGGGHTEAFF. The CDR3 DNA is TGCAGCGTTGTGGGGGGGGGACACACTGAAGCTTTCTTT.

The V and J genes are TRBV6-1 and TRBJ2-3; no reliable D call. This CDR3 is built from 16 residues. The V gene lost 2 bases and the J gene lost 8 bases, with 20 bases spanning the gap. CDR1 MNHNS and CDR2 SASEGT come from the germline V gene. The DNA for the CDR3 is TGTGCCAGCAGTGAATTTACGAGCATTCCGACTTCTACGCAGTATTTT. Protein: CASSEFTSIPTSTQYF.

The V call is TRBV10-3, the J call TRBJ1-2; D perhaps matches TRBD1 (6 bases). Germline CDR1 and CDR2: ENHRY and SYGVKD. This CDR3 is 14 amino acids long. With 8 bases removed from V and 6 bases from J, the gap between germline ends came to 19 bases. The CDR3 protein is CAIQTSGTPDGYTF. The CDR3, as DNA: TGTGCCATCCAAACCTCCGGGACACCGGATGGCTACACCTTC.

The chain is built from TRBV19 and TRBJ2-3; 10 nucleotides line up with TRBD2. Trimming removed 6 bases from V and 1 base from J; junction bases left unmatched: 7. The germline V gene has CDR1 LNHDA and CDR2 SQIVND (reference sequence). This CDR3 comprises 16 residues. The CDR3 sequence: CASRTPAGGRTDTQYF. CDR3 nucleotides: TGTGCCAGTAGGACGCCAGCGGGAGGGCGCACAGATACGCAGTATTTT.

This clone is a singleton in its sample. The rearrangement links TRBV5-1 to TRBJ1-1, with D possibly being TRBD1 (5 bases). In germline, CDR1 is SGHRS, CDR2 YFSETQ. The CDR3 runs 14 residues. V lost 7 bases and J 0 bases, leaving 13 bases between the germline ends. The CDR3 region has the DNA TGCGCCAGCCGACCAACAGGATTGAACACTGAAGCTTTCTTT. This gives the protein CASRPTGLNTEAFF.

CDR3 DNA: TGTGCCAGCAGCTTGAGGGGCAGCGGGGATGGCTACACCTTC. This translates into CASSLRGSGDGYTF. The chain is built from TRBV5-6 and TRBJ1-2; TRBD1 is a possible D gene (5 bases). There are 14 residues in the CDR3. V was trimmed by 1 base and J by 6 bases, leaving 13 bases between them. Germline loops: CDR1 SGHDT, CDR2 YYEEEE.

This clone was seen just once. The rearrangement uses TRBV7-9 and TRBJ2-2; 11 bases match TRBD2. V was clipped by 1 base and J by 8 bases; unmatched bases: 12. In germline, CDR1 is SEHNR, CDR2 FQNEAQ (reference sequence). This CDR3 region has 18 residues. The CDR3 bases are TGTGCCAGCAGCTTAGTATTACTAGCGGGAGAAGAGTATGGGGAGCTGTTTTTT. Protein product: CASSLVLLAGEEYGELFF.

The CDR3 nucleotides read TGTGCCAGCAGCGCCGAAACAGGGGGCGAGGGGAATGAGCAGTTCTTC. Its translation is CASSAETGGEGNEQFF. This rearrangement joins TRBV9 to TRBJ2-1; TRBD1 aligns across 9 bases. This CDR3 spans 16 amino acids. Trimming at V came to 3 bases and at J to 7 bases, leaving 11 bases not matched to a gene. In germline, CDR1 is SGDLS, CDR2 YYNGEE.

This clone has just a few counts. The chain recombines TRBV18 with TRBJ2-5, with D hard to call. Germline values: CDR1 KGHSH, CDR2 LQKENI. The length of the CDR3 is 13 residues. V was shortened by 3 bases and J by 0 bases, with 5 bases between the two germline ends. In DNA form, the CDR3 reads TGTGCCAGCTCACCTCCTCACCAAGAGACCCAGTACTTC. Encoded protein: CASSPPHQETQYF.

The CDR3, as DNA: TGTGCCAGCAGCCATGGGGCCGGCAGTGAGCAGTTCTTC. Amino acids: CASSHGAGSEQFF. V gene TRBV4-2 combines with J gene TRBJ2-1; D is perhaps TRBD1 (5 bases). V was shortened by 3 bases and J by 9 bases, with 12 bases between the two germline ends. Germline V gene lookup returns CDR1 LGHNA and CDR2 YNFKEQ. The CDR3 length is 13 residues.

The V and J genes are TRBV18 and TRBJ2-1; D is unclear. V was shortened by 2 bases and J by 4 bases, with 9 bases between the two germline ends. CDR3 length: 14 amino acids. Germline V gene data show CDR1 as KGHSH and CDR2 as LQKENI. Here the CDR3 reads CASSPSERYNEQFF. The CDR3 DNA reads TGTGCCAGCTCACCATCGGAGAGGTACAATGAGCAGTTCTTC.

The rearrangement links TRBV15 to TRBJ1-2; D is ambiguous. The CDR3 is made up of 17 amino acids. Germline values: CDR1 LNHNV, CDR2 YYDKDF (reference sequence). Trimming removed 1 base from V and 6 bases from J, with 21 bases in between. CDR3 residues: CATSRGGGRALVDGYTF. CDR3 in DNA: TGTGCCACCAGCAGAGGAGGTGGTCGTGCTTTGGTGGATGGCTACACCTTC.

This chain uses TRBV19 with TRBJ1-5, with 8 positions matching TRBD1. CDR3 length: 13 residues. The V and J ends lost 6 bases and 6 bases, in that order; junction bases with no gene match: 4. Germline CDR1 and CDR2: LNHDA and SQIVND (reference sequence). This CDR3 is CASRGQGSQPQHF. CDR3 nucleotide sequence: TGTGCCAGTAGAGGACAGGGATCTCAGCCCCAGCATTTT.

This chain uses TRBV19 with TRBJ2-7, with TRBD2 matching 8 bases. Per the germline V gene, CDR1 is LNHDA and CDR2 is SQIVND (reference sequence). CDR3 length: 13 residues. V lost 6 bases and J lost 6; bases outside the gene matches: 7. The CDR3 DNA is TGTGCCAGTAGGGGACTAGTCCAGTCCGAGCAGTACTTC. The encoded protein is CASRGLVQSEQYF. Using reference TRBV19 and TRBJ2-7 for the parts outside the CDR3, the full variable domain is DGGITQSPKYLFRKEGQNVTLSCEQNLNHDAMYWYRQDPGQGLRLIYYSQIVNDFQKGDIAEGYSVSREKKESFPLTVTSAQKNPTAFYLCASRGLVQSEQYFGPGTRLTVT.

V is TRBV5-1 and J is TRBJ2-7; TRBD1 matches 9 bases. Trimming at V came to 2 bases and at J to 3 bases, leaving 6 bases not matched to a gene. The CDR3 runs 15 residues. Germline CDR1 reads SGHRS; CDR2 reads YFSETQ. The CDR3 nucleotides read TGCGCCAGCAGCTTTAAGACAGGGGGAGGCTACGAGCAGTACTTC. Its translation is CASSFKTGGGYEQYF.

Here the CDR3 DNA reads TGTGCCAGCAGCCGGGGCATTGGGCAGCTCAATCAGCCCCAGCATTTT. It yields the protein CASSRGIGQLNQPQHF. The chain uses TRBV16 and TRBJ1-5; D perhaps matches TRBD1 (5 bases). This CDR3 contains 16 residues. Trimming took 4 bases from V and 3 from J, leaving 16 bases between them. Germline CDR1 is KGHSY and CDR2 is FQNENV. Full variable domain (outside the CDR3, taken from reference TRBV16 and TRBJ1-5): GEEVAQTPKHLVRGEGQKAKLYCAPIKGHSYVFWYQQVLKNEFKFLISFQNENVFDETGMPKERFSAKCLPNSPCSLEIQATKLEDSAVYFCASSRGIGQLNQPQHFGDGTRLSIL.

This chain connects TRBV7-3 to TRBJ2-7; 7 bases align to TRBD1. Germline V CDR1 and CDR2: SGHTA, FQGTGA. The V segment lost 5 bases and the J segment 2 bases; nucleotides outside the gene matches: 12. This CDR3 is 16 amino acids long. CDR3 loop: CASSPSSGTAPYEQYF. CDR3 DNA sequence: TGTGCCAGCAGCCCATCATCCGGGACAGCCCCCTACGAGCAGTACTTC. Based on the CDR3 plus reference TRBV7-3 and TRBJ2-7, the full variable domain is GAGVSQTPSNKVTEKGKYVELRCDPISGHTALYWYRQSLGQGPEFLIYFQGTGAADDSGLPNDRFFAVRPEGSVSTLKIQRTERGDSAVYLCASSPSSGTAPYEQYFGPGTRLTVT.

The chain carries TRBV4-3 and TRBJ1-4; maybe TRBD1 (6 bases). V lost 0 bases to trimming and J lost 5 bases, with 13 bases between them. Germline values: CDR1 LGHNA, CDR2 YSLEER. The CDR3 consists of 16 residues. The CDR3 DNA follows: TGCGCCAGCAGCCAAGAAGGGGGATGGTGGAATGAAAAACTGTTTTTT. Its protein product is CASSQEGGWWNEKLFF.